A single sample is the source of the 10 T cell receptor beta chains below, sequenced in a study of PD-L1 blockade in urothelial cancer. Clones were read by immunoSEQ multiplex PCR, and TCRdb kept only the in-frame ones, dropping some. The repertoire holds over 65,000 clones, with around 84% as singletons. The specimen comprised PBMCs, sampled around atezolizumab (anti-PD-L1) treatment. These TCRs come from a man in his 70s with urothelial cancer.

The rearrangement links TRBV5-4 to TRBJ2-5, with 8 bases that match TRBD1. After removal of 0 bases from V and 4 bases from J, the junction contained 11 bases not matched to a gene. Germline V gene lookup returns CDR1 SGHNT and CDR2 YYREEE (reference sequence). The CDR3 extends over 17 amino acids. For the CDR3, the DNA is TGTGCCAGCAGCTTGGCCGCAGGGGGCTACGGGCCAGAGACCCAGTACTTC. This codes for CASSLAAGGYGPETQYF. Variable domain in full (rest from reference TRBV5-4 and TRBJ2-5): ETGVTQSPTHLIKTRGQQVTLRCSSQSGHNTVSWYQQALGQGPQFIFQYYREEENGRGNFPPRFSGLQFPNYSSELNVNALELDDSALYLCASSLAAGGYGPETQYFGPGTRLLVL.

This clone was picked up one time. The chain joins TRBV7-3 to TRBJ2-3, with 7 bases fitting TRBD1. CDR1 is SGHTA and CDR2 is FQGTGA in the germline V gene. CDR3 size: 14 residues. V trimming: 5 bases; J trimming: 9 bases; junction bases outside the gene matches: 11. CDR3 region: CASSPSTGLETQYF. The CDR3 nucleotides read TGTGCCAGCAGCCCTTCGACAGGGTTAGAGACGCAGTATTTT.

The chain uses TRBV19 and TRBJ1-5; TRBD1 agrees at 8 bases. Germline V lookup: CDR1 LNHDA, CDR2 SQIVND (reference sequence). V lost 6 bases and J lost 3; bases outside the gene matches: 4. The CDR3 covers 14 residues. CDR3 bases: TGTGCCAGTAGGGACAGGGTGGCCAATCAGCCCCAGCATTTT. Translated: CASRDRVANQPQHF.

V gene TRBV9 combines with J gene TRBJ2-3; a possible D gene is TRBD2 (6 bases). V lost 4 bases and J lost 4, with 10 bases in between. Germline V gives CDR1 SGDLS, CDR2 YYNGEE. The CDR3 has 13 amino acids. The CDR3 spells CASSPWGADTQYF. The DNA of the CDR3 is TGTGCCAGCAGCCCGTGGGGGGCAGATACGCAGTATTTT.

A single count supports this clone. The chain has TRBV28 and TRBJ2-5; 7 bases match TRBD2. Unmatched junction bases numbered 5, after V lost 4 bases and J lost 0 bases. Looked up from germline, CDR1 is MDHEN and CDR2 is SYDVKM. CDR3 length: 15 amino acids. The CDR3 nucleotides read TGTGCCAGCAGTTCGGGGGGTCAGTACCAAGAGACCCAGTACTTC. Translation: CASSSGGQYQETQYF.

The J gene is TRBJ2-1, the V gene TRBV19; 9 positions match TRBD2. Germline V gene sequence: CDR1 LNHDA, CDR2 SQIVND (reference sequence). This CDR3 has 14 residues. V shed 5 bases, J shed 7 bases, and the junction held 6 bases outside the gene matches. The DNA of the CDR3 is TGTGCCAGTAGTGCAGGACTAGCGCCTAATGAGCAGTTCTTC. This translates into CASSAGLAPNEQFF.

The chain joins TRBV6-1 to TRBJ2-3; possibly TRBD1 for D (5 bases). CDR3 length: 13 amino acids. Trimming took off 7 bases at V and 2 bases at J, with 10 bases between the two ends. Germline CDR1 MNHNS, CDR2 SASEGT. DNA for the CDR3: TGTGCCAGCACGTCAGGGTACACAGATACGCAGTATTTT. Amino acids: CASTSGYTDTQYF.

In DNA form, the CDR3 reads TGTGCCAGTAGTTCGGGACTAGCGGGGACCGGGGAGCTGTTTTTT. This sequence encodes CASSSGLAGTGELFF. The chain is built from TRBV19 and TRBJ2-2; 13 bases match TRBD2. The ends lost 5 bases at V and 5 bases at J; junction bases unmatched: 2. The length of the CDR3 is 15 residues. From germline, CDR1 is LNHDA and CDR2 SQIVND (reference sequence).

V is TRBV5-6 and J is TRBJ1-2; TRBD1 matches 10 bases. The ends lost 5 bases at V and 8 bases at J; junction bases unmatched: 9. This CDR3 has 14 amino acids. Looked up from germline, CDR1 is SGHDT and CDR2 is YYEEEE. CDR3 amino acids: CASSTSGTGVGYTF. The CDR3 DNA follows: TGTGCCAGCAGTACTTCCGGGACAGGGGTCGGCTACACCTTC.

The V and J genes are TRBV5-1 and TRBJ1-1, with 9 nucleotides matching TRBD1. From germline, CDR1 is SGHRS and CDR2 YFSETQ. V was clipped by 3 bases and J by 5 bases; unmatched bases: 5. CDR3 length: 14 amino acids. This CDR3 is CASSSGQGGTEAFF. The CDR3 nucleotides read TGCGCCAGCAGCTCGGGACAGGGAGGGACTGAAGCTTTCTTT.